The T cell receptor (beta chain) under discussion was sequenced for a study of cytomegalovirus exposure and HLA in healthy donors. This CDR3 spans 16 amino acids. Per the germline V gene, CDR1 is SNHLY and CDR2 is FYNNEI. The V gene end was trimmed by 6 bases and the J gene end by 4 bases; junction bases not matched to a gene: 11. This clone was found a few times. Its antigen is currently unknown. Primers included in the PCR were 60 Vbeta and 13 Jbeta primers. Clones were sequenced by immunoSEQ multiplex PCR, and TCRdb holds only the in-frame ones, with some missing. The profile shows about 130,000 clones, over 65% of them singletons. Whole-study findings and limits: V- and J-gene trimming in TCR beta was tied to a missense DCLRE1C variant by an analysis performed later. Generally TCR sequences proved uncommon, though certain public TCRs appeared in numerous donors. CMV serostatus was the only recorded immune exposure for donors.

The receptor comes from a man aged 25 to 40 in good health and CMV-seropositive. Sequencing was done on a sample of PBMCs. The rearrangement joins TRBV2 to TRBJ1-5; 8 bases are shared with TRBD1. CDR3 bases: TGTGCCAGCAGAGGAATCAGGGGGCGACGGAATCAGCCCCAGCATTTT. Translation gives CASRGIRGRRNQPQHF.